The T cell receptor (beta chain) described here comes from a study of blood T cell repertoires in COVID-19. Study in general: From T cells, B-cell-depleted T cells, or PBMCs came the material, which was cDNA or gDNA.

Using immunoSEQ multiplex PCR, the repertoire was profiled, and TCRdb retains in-frame clones only, with some absent. The sample holds 250,000 to 350,000 clones, approximately 91% seen once. Trimming took 1 base from V and 2 from J; bases not matched to a gene: 3. The CDR3 runs to 15 residues. Per the germline V gene, CDR1 is KGHDR and CDR2 is SFDVKD. The TCR comes from a woman in her thirties with COVID-19, enrolled during active disease. The rearrangement uses TRBV24-1 and TRBJ2-7, with 8 positions matching TRBD1. Sequencing was done on a sample of peripheral blood. CDR3: CATSDFGTGTYEQYF. The CDR3 DNA follows: TGTGCCACCAGTGATTTTGGGACAGGAACCTACGAGCAGTACTTC.